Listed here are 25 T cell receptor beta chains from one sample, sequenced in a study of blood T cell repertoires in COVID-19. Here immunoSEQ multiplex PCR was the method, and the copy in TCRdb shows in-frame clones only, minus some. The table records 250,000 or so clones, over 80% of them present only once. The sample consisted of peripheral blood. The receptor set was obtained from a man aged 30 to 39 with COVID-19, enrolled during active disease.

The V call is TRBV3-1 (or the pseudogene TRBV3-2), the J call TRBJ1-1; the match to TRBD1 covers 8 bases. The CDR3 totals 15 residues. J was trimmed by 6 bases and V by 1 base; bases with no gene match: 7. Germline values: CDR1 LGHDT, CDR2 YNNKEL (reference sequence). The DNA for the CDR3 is TGTGCCAGCAGCCAAGGCACAGGGGGAACGGCTGAAGCTTTCTTT. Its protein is CASSQGTGGTAEAFF.

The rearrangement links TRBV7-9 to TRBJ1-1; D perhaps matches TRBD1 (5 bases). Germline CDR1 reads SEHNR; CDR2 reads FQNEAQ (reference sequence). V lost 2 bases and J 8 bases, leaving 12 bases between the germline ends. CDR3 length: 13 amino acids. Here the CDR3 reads CASSLPNRQEAFF. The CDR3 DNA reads TGTGCCAGCAGCTTACCCAACCGACAGGAAGCTTTCTTT.

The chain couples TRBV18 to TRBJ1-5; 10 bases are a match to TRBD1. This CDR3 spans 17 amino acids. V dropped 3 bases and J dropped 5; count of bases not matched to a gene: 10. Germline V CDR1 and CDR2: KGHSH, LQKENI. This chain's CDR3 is CASSPNTGDRGHQPQHF. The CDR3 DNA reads TGTGCCAGCTCACCTAATACAGGGGACAGGGGCCATCAGCCCCAGCATTTT.

The CDR3 is CASSYSGLHTDTQYF. The DNA for the CDR3 is TGTGCCAGCAGTTACTCCGGACTACACACAGATACGCAGTATTTT. The V call is TRBV6-5, the J call TRBJ2-3; perhaps TRBD2 as D (6 bases). The CDR3 loop spans 15 amino acids. Per the germline V gene, CDR1 is MNHEY and CDR2 is SVGAGI. The V gene lost 0 bases and the J gene lost 2 bases, with 9 bases spanning the gap.

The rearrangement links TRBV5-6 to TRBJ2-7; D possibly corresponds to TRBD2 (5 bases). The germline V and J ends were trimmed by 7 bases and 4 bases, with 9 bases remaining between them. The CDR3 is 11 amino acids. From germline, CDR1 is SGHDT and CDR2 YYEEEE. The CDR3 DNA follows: TGTGCCAGCTCGCGGAGGTACGAGCAGTACTTC. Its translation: CASSRRYEQYF.

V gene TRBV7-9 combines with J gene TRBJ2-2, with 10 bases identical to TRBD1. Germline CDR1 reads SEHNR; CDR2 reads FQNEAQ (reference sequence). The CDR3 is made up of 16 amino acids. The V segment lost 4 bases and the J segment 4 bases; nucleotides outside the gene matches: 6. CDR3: CASSSPGTGVTGELFF. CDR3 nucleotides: TGTGCCAGCAGCTCGCCCGGGACAGGGGTCACCGGGGAGCTGTTTTTT.

CDR3 in amino acids: CASSLKRGVDTQYF. The CDR3 nucleotides read TGTGCCAGCAGCTTGAAGCGGGGGGTAGATACGCAGTATTTT. The chain couples TRBV5-4 to TRBJ2-3; 9 nucleotides agree with TRBD2. The CDR3 is made up of 14 amino acids. The V gene's germline CDR1 is SGHNT and CDR2 YYREEE (reference sequence). V shed 1 base, J shed 5 bases, and the junction held 2 bases outside the gene matches.

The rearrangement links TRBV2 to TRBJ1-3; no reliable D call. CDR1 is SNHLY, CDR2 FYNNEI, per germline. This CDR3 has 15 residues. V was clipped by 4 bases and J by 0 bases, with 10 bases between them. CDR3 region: CASSVMGSSGNTIYF. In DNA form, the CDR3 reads TGTGCCAGCAGTGTTATGGGGAGCTCTGGAAACACCATATATTTT.

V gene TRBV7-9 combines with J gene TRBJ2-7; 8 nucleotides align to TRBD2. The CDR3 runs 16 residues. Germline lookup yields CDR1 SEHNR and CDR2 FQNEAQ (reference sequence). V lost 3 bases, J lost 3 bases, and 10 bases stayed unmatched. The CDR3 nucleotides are TGTGCCAGCAGCTTCACCAGCGGGAGTCTCCTCTACGAGCAGTACTTC. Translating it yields CASSFTSGSLLYEQYF.

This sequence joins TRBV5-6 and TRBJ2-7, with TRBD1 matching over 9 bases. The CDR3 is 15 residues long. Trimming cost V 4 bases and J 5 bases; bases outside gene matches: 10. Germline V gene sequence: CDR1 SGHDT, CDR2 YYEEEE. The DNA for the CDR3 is TGTGCCAGCAGCGGGGGACAGGGAAGTATCGACGAGCAGTACTTC. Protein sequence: CASSGGQGSIDEQYF.

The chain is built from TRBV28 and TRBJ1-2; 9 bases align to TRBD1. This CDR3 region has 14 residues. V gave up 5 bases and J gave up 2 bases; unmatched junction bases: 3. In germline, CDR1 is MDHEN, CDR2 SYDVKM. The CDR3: CASSRTGENYGYTF. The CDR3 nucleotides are TGTGCCAGCAGTCGGACAGGGGAGAACTATGGCTACACCTTC.

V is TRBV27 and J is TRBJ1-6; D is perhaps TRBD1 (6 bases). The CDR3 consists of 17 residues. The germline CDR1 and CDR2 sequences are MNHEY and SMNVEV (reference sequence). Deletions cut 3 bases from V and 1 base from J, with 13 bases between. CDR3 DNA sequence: TGTGCCAGCAGTTTGCAACAGGGAGGGTCCTATAATTCACCCCTCCACTTT. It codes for CASSLQQGGSYNSPLHF.

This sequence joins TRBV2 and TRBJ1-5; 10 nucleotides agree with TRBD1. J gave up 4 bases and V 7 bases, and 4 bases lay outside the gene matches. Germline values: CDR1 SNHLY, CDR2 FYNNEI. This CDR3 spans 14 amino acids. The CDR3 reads CASNPGQGNQPQHF. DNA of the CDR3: TGTGCCAGCAACCCGGGACAGGGGAATCAGCCCCAGCATTTT. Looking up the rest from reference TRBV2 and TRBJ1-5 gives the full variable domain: EPEVTQTPSHQVTQMGQEVILRCVPISNHLYFYWYRQILGQKVEFLVSFYNNEISEKSEIFDDQFSVERPDGSNFTLKIRSTKLEDSAMYFCASNPGQGNQPQHFGDGTRLSIL.

The chain's CDR3 is CASSQDAGSNQPQHF. CDR3 sequence (DNA): TGTGCCAGCAGCCAAGATGCGGGGAGCAATCAGCCCCAGCATTTT. This chain connects TRBV4-2 to TRBJ1-5; D remains ambiguous. The V and J ends lost 0 bases and 1 base respectively, with 7 bases between them. Germline V gene sequence: CDR1 LGHNA, CDR2 YNFKEQ. The length of the CDR3 is 15 residues.

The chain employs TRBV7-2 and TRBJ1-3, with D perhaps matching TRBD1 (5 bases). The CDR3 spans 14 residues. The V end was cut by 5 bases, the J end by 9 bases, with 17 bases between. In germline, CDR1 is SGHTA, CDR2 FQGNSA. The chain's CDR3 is CASSITGPVSTIYF. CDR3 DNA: TGTGCCAGCAGCATAACAGGCCCAGTGAGCACCATATATTTT.

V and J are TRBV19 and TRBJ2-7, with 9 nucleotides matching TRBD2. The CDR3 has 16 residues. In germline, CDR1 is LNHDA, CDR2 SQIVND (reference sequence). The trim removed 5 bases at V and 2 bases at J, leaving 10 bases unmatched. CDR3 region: CASSGTFSGSPYEQYF. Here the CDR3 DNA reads TGTGCCAGTAGTGGGACCTTTAGCGGGAGCCCCTACGAGCAGTACTTC. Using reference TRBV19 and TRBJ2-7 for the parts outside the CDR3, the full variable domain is DGGITQSPKYLFRKEGQNVTLSCEQNLNHDAMYWYRQDPGQGLRLIYYSQIVNDFQKGDIAEGYSVSREKKESFPLTVTSAQKNPTAFYLCASSGTFSGSPYEQYFGPGTRLTVT.

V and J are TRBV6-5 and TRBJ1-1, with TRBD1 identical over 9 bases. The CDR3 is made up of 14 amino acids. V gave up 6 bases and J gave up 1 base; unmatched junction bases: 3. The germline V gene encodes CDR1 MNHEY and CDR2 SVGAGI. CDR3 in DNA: TGTGCCAGCAGCCAGGACAGGGGGAACACTGAAGCTTTCTTT. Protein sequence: CASSQDRGNTEAFF.

The CDR3 region is CASSYGREAISSGYTF. Written as DNA, the CDR3 is TGTGCCAGCAGTTACGGGCGGGAGGCTATCTCTTCTGGCTACACCTTC. This chain links TRBV6-6 with TRBJ1-2; the D is unclear. This CDR3 comprises 16 residues. The V and J ends lost 2 bases and 7 bases respectively, with 20 bases between them. Germline lookup yields CDR1 MNHNY and CDR2 SVGAGI (reference sequence).

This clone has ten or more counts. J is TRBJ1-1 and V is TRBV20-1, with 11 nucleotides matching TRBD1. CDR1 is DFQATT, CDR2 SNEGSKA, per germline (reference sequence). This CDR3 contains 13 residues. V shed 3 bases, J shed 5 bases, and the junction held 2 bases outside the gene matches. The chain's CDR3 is CSASGQGATEAFF. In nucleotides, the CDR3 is TGCAGTGCTAGTGGACAGGGGGCGACTGAAGCTTTCTTT.

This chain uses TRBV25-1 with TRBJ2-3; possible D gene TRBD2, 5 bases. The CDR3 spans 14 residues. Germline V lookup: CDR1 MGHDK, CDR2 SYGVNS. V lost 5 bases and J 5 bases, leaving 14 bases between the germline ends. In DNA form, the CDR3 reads TGTGCCAGCAGTTCTCCGAGGGCGGGAGATACGCAGTATTTT. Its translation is CASSSPRAGDTQYF.

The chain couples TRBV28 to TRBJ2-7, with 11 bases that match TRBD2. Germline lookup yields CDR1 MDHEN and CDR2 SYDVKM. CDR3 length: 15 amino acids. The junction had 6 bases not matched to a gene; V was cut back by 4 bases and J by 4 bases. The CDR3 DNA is TGTGCCAGCAGTTCTATAGCGGGAGGGCCTTACGAGCAGTACTTC. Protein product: CASSSIAGGPYEQYF. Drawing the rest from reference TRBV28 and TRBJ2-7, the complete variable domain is DVKVTQSSRYLVKRTGEKVFLECVQDMDHENMFWYRQDPGLGLRLIYFSYDVKMKEKGDIPEGYSVSREKKERFSLILESASTNQTSMYLCASSSIAGGPYEQYFGPGTRLTVT.

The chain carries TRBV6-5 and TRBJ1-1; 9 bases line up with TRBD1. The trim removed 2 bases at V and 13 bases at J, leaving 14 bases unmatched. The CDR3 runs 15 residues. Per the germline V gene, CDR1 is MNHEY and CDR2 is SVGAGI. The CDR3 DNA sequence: TGTGCCAGCAGTTACACCTCCGGGACAGGGTATGAGGGTTTCTTT. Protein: CASSYTSGTGYEGFF.

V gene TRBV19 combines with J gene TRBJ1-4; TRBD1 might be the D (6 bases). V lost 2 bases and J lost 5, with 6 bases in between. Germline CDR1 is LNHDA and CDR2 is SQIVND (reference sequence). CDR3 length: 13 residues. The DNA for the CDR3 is TGTGCCAGTAGTATACAGGGGAATGAAAAACTGTTTTTT. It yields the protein CASSIQGNEKLFF.

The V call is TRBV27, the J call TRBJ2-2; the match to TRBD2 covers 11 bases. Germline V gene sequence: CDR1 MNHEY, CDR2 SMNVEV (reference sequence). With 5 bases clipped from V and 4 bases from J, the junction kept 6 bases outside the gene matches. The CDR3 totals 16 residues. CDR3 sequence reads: CASSTLSGGATGELFF. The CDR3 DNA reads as TGTGCCAGCAGTACTCTTAGCGGGGGGGCCACCGGGGAGCTGTTTTTT.

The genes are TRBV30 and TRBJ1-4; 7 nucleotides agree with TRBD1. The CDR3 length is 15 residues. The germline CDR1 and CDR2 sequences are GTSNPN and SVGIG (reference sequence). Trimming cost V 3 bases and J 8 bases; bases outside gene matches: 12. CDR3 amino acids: CAWSVLRTGLEKLFF. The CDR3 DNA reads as TGTGCCTGGAGCGTCTTGAGGACAGGCTTAGAAAAACTGTTTTTT.